This TCR beta chain was retrieved from a study of human T cells and chemical hapten exposure. Study in general: Sensitizing treatment utilized 2% DPC over a 2 cm by 2 cm portion of upper inner arm skin. Alopecia areata, totalis or universalis affected patients who were mostly female.

As to time point: patch test 3, about 24 weeks after DPC sensitization. Treatment reported: therapeutic diphenylcyclopropenone sensitization with weekly scalp DPC. Non-pregnant alopecia patients aged 18 to 70, suitable for DPC therapy. As processed by the authors: Sample TCR counts, which ranged from roughly 20,000 to 750,000, had a median of around 93,000. TCRdb reprocessed the RACE reads with MiXCR, giving one entry per CDR3 protein. The V and J calls here are based on TCRdb, not the publication. This table has just over 95,000 distinct CDR3 sequences, roughly 27% appearing once. This CDR3 has 14 residues. Germline loops: CDR1 LGHNA, CDR2 YNFKEQ. Trimming shortened V by 4 bases and J by 2 bases, and 12 bases separated the two germline ends.

The chain combines TRBV4-2 with TRBJ2-7; D gene uncertain. The TCR originated in a man aged 35 to 55 with alopecia areata. Some clones in this sample may be carry-over from other donors' samples. This material consisted of whole blood, taken in connection with sensitization to the hapten diphenylcyclopropenone (DPC). DNA of the CDR3: TGTGCCAGCAGCCCGGCACTTGGAACCTACGAGCAGTACTTC. This sequence encodes CASSPALGTYEQYF.